There are a few counts of the clone carrying this TCR beta chain. Its antigen is undetermined. This entry comes from a study of T cell repertoires in cytomegalovirus infection. At the level of the study: In public TCR beta signatures, there were indications of both CMV infection and matching HLA type.

TCRdb used MiXCR to reprocess the reads, holding one entry per CDR3 protein. The sample consists of approximately 240,000 distinct CDR3 sequences, about 12% of them appearing once. Study-wide points: People with CMV and the relevant HLA were identified by cumulative public TCR beta family frequency. The ex vivo response was dominated by HLA-C-restricted CMV-specific TCR beta clonotypes.

Material: PBMCs. This receptor was identified in a human donor in good health (CMV status not recorded). Some clones in this sample may be carry-over from other donors' samples.

CDR3 region: CASSKDSANYGYTF. The CDR3 DNA is TGTGCCAGTAGTAAGGACAGTGCTAACTATGGCTACACCTTC. V gene TRBV19 combines with J gene TRBJ1-2; perhaps TRBD1 as D (6 bases). The CDR3 consists of 14 residues. The V end lost 4 bases, the J end lost 0 bases, and 9 bases lay between the germline ends. Germline loops: CDR1 LNHDA, CDR2 SQIVND (reference sequence).